The sequence of this TCR beta chain was determined in a study of cytotoxic CD8 clonotypes in ibrutinib-treated CLL. Study as a whole: Outcomes included 24 partial and 2 complete responses; after median 68 months, 14 stayed remitted and approximately 12 progressed.

Comment on this clone: Its antigen is undetermined.

The table came from immunoSEQ multiplex PCR; TCRdb's copy has only in-frame clones and leaves some out. The table lists hundreds of thousands of clones, 79% of them singletons. Study findings and constraints: Patients showed higher baseline clonality than age-matched healthy donors, and it tracked circulating CD8+ T-cell counts.

V lost 5 bases to trimming and J lost 5 bases, with 17 bases between them. This CDR3 is 14 amino acids long. Germline assignment: CDR1 GTSNPN and CDR2 SVGIG (reference sequence). Material: PBMCs, obtained after 12 months of ibrutinib treatment. The sequence was obtained from a human donor with chronic lymphocytic leukemia. V gene TRBV30 combines with J gene TRBJ2-3; maybe TRBD2 (6 bases). The CDR3 is CAWHRGGPVDTQYF. CDR3 DNA: TGTGCCTGGCACCGGGGAGGTCCCGTAGATACGCAGTATTTT.